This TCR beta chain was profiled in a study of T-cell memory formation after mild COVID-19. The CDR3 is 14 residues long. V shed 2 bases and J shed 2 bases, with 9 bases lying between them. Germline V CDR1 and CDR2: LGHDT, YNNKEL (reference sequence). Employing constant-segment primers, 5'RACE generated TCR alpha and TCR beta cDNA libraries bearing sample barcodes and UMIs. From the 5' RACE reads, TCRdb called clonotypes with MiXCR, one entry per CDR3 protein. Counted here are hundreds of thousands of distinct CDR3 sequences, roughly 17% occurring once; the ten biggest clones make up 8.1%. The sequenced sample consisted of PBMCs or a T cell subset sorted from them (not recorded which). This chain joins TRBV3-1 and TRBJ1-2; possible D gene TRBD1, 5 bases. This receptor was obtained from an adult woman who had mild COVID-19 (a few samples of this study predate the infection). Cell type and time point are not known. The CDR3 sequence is CASSQTGTNYGYTF. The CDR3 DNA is TGTGCCAGCAGCCAAACCGGGACGAACTATGGCTACACCTTC.